Following are 18 T cell receptor beta chains from one sample sequenced in a study of shared clonotypes between healthy human individuals. Sequencing was performed with immunoSEQ multiplex PCR; in TCRdb, only in-frame clones are kept and a portion is missing. The data show 1.4 million to 1.5 million clones, approximately 96% seen once. Sequencing input: naive CD4+ T cells sorted from blood. The sample's subset: CD45RA+ positively selected. These receptor sequences come from a man under 40 in good health.

This chain connects TRBV11-2 to TRBJ2-3, with D uncertain. V lost 1 base to trimming and J lost 1 base, with 12 bases between them. CDR1 SGHAT and CDR2 FQNNGV come from the germline V gene. CDR3 length: 16 residues. CDR3 DNA: TGTGCCAGCAGCTTAGGAGACTGGCTCCGCACAGATACGCAGTATTTT. Its protein is CASSLGDWLRTDTQYF.

The chain uses TRBV10-3 and TRBJ2-3; either TRBD1 or TRBD2 may fit D (6 bases each). This CDR3 is built from 15 residues. CDR1 is ENHRY and CDR2 is SYGVKD in the germline V gene. The germline V and J ends were trimmed by 2 bases and 0 bases, with 9 bases remaining between them. CDR3 coding DNA: TGTGCCATCAGTGAGGGGGGGCTGAGCACAGATACGCAGTATTTT. Its protein is CAISEGGLSTDTQYF.

The chain carries TRBV5-1 and TRBJ2-7, with D unclear. The CDR3 covers 13 residues. The V end was cut by 2 bases, the J end by 5 bases, with 11 bases between. Germline CDR1 reads SGHRS; CDR2 reads YFSETQ. Here the CDR3 DNA reads TGCGCCAGCAGCTTAGGGCCGCACGACGAGCAGTACTTC. Its protein product is CASSLGPHDEQYF. Looking up the rest from reference TRBV5-1 and TRBJ2-7 gives the full variable domain: KAGVTQTPRYLIKTRGQQVTLSCSPISGHRSVSWYQQTPGQGLQFLFEYFSETQRNKGNFPGRFSGRQFSNSRSEMNVSTLELGDSALYLCASSLGPHDEQYFGPGTRLTVT.

V gene TRBV29-1 combines with J gene TRBJ2-1, with TRBD2 identical over 14 bases. This CDR3 spans 16 amino acids. Germline loops: CDR1 SQVTM, CDR2 ANQGSEA. The V segment lost 7 bases and the J segment 2 bases; nucleotides outside the gene matches: 7. CDR3 coding DNA: TGCAGCGCAGGGACTAGCGGGAGTAGCACCTACAATGAGCAGTTCTTC. The encoded protein is CSAGTSGSSTYNEQFF.

The genes are TRBV29-1 and TRBJ2-7, with 11 bases matching TRBD2. Germline lookup yields CDR1 SQVTM and CDR2 ANQGSEA. The length of the CDR3 is 15 residues. The J segment lost 2 bases and the V segment lost 4 bases, leaving 7 bases of the junction unmatched. The CDR3 protein is CSVAGTSGLTYEQYF. In DNA, the CDR3 is TGCAGCGTTGCTGGGACTAGCGGATTAACCTACGAGCAGTACTTC.

Only one count was recorded for this clone. The DNA of the CDR3 is TGTGCCAGCAGCGTAGCTAGCGGGAGGGCCAGTAATGAGCAGTTCTTC. It translates to CASSVASGRASNEQFF. The chain links TRBV9 to TRBJ2-1; TRBD2 agrees at 12 bases. With V trimmed by 0 bases and J by 7 bases, 5 bases remained unmatched. The CDR3 loop spans 16 amino acids. Germline V gene data show CDR1 as SGDLS and CDR2 as YYNGEE.

The rearrangement links TRBV7-9 to TRBJ2-5; 7 bases are a match to TRBD1. This CDR3 is 14 amino acids long. J was trimmed by 2 bases and V by 5 bases; bases with no gene match: 5. Per the germline V gene, CDR1 is SEHNR and CDR2 is FQNEAQ (reference sequence). The CDR3, as DNA: TGTGCCAGCAGCACGCCGGGACAGCAAGAGACCCAGTACTTC. Its translation: CASSTPGQQETQYF.

The DNA of the CDR3 is TGTGCCAGCAGTTTAATGTGGGGCCAAGAGACCCAGTACTTC. Its protein product is CASSLMWGQETQYF. The chain has TRBV27 and TRBJ2-5; D is unresolved. Trimming pared 2 bases from V and 1 base from J, leaving 8 bases between. Germline-derived CDR1 and CDR2 are MNHEY and SMNVEV (reference sequence). This CDR3 has 14 amino acids.

This sequence joins TRBV19 and TRBJ2-7; 8 bases map to TRBD2. The CDR3 totals 15 residues. Unmatched junction bases numbered 10, after V lost 6 bases and J lost 3 bases. CDR1 is LNHDA and CDR2 is SQIVND in the germline V gene (reference sequence). Here the CDR3 DNA reads TGTGCCAGTAGCCCTTTAGCGGGAAGTGTCTACGAGCAGTACTTC. Translating gives CASSPLAGSVYEQYF.

The chain is built from TRBV19 and TRBJ1-2; no clear D gene. Germline CDR1 is LNHDA and CDR2 is SQIVND (reference sequence). Trimming left V 3 bases short and J 6 bases short, with 17 bases between. This CDR3 spans 15 amino acids. CDR3 sequence: CASSMGGISIDGYTF. In nucleotides, the CDR3 is TGTGCCAGTAGTATGGGCGGGATTTCCATCGATGGCTACACCTTC. The full variable domain, its missing parts supplied by reference TRBV19 and TRBJ1-2, is DGGITQSPKYLFRKEGQNVTLSCEQNLNHDAMYWYRQDPGQGLRLIYYSQIVNDFQKGDIAEGYSVSREKKESFPLTVTSAQKNPTAFYLCASSMGGISIDGYTFGSGTRLTVV.

This clone has a single count. This chain uses TRBV27 with TRBJ2-7, with a possible D match to TRBD1 (5 bases). Germline CDR1 is MNHEY and CDR2 is SMNVEV (reference sequence). Deletions cut 0 bases from V and 2 bases from J, with 8 bases between. The CDR3 has 14 amino acids. The CDR3 DNA reads as TGTGCCAGCAGTTTATCCAGGGATACCTACGAGCAGTACTTC. Translation gives CASSLSRDTYEQYF.

The V gene is TRBV7-2, the J gene TRBJ2-4; D is possibly TRBD1 (8 bases). Germline CDR1 reads SGHTA; CDR2 reads FQGNSA. The CDR3 covers 14 residues. V lost 5 bases, J lost 8 bases, and 16 bases lay in between. The CDR3 DNA follows: TGTGCCAGCAGCATAGGACAGGGAGGGGACATTCAGTACTTC. Its translation: CASSIGQGGDIQYF.

The rearrangement links TRBV7-4 to TRBJ1-1; the D is unclear. The CDR3 is 13 residues long. Germline-derived CDR1 and CDR2 are SGHVT and SQSDAQ. Trimming removed 2 bases at V and 5 bases at J, with 9 bases between. The CDR3 region is CASSLSRGTEAFF. The DNA for the CDR3 is TGTGCCAGCAGCTTATCGCGCGGGACTGAAGCTTTCTTT.

J is TRBJ1-5 and V is TRBV10-3, with D possibly being TRBD1 (5 bases). The length of the CDR3 is 17 residues. The germline V and J ends were trimmed by 6 bases and 7 bases, with 25 bases remaining between them. Germline V gives CDR1 ENHRY, CDR2 SYGVKD. CDR3 coding DNA: TGTGCCATCAGCAAAGTTACGGTCGACGGGACGTTACAGCCCCAGCATTTT. Its protein is CAISKVTVDGTLQPQHF.

The chain has TRBV4-3 and TRBJ2-5, with 14 bases that match TRBD2. This CDR3 contains 16 residues. V was pared by 4 bases and J by 4 bases, with 5 bases of the junction left unmatched. Germline values: CDR1 LGHNA, CDR2 YSLEER. The CDR3 nucleotides are TGCGCCAGCAGCCGAGCGACTAGCGGGGGGGGAGAGACCCAGTACTTC. Protein: CASSRATSGGGETQYF.

V and J are TRBV9 and TRBJ1-2; D is possibly TRBD1 (6 bases). V lost 3 bases to trimming and J lost 1 base, with 10 bases between them. The CDR3 contains 14 residues. Germline CDR1 SGDLS, CDR2 YYNGEE. This chain's CDR3 is CASSARTDNYGYTF. CDR3 nucleotides: TGTGCCAGCAGCGCCCGGACAGATAACTATGGCTACACCTTC.

The rearrangement joins TRBV21-1 to TRBJ2-7; TRBD2 is the table's D call, not checked against the DNA. TRBV21-1 corresponds to a pseudogene. The CDR3 is 18 residues long. CDR3 DNA sequence: TGTGCCAGCAGCAAAGGTTCACGGGGTTACGGGAGGGCCGGGGAGCAGTACTTC. Translation gives CASSKGSRGYGRAGEQYF.

The chain combines TRBV27 with TRBJ2-2; TRBD2 might be the D (5 bases). This CDR3 contains 17 residues. Germline V gene lookup returns CDR1 MNHEY and CDR2 SMNVEV (reference sequence). Between the trimmed V and J ends, which lost 5 bases and 6 bases, there was a span of 22 bases. CDR3 nucleotide sequence: TGTGCCAGCAGTCCCCAGGTCGGGGTGACTTTTCCCGGGGAGCTGTTTTTT. Protein: CASSPQVGVTFPGELFF.